This T cell receptor beta chain was profiled in a study of cytomegalovirus exposure and HLA in healthy donors. PCR used 60 Vbeta primers and 13 Jbeta primers. Clones were sequenced by immunoSEQ multiplex PCR, and TCRdb holds only the in-frame ones, with some missing. The data hold 95,000 to 110,000 clones, with 81% observed a single time. Germline-derived CDR1 and CDR2 are MGHRA and YSYEKL. Trimming cost V 0 bases and J 4 bases, with 14 bases left between them. CDR3 length equals 16 residues. The chain links TRBV4-1 to TRBJ2-3, with D possibly TRBD2 on 7 matching bases. The TCR was taken from a man aged 30 to 45 in good health and CMV-seronegative. Sequenced material: PBMCs. The CDR3 nucleotides read TGCGCCAGCAGCCAAGATGCGACCGGGGGGCCAGATACGCAGTATTTT. Protein product: CASSQDATGGPDTQYF.